This paragraph covers one TCR beta chain sequence. This entry is derived from a study of shared clonotypes between healthy human individuals. Looking at the study overall: Plates per donor: three CD4 naive, three CD4 memory, two CD8 naive, one CD8 memory.

Only in-frame clones appear in the TCRdb table, and some are missing; sequencing was by immunoSEQ multiplex PCR. The sample lists about 2.1 million clones, 93% occurring once. CD8 cells regarded as naive lacked CD45RO, were positively chosen for CCR7, and omitted terminally differentiated effector memory CD45RA+ cells. This clonotype originated in a man between 18 and 35 years old in good health. Some clones in this sample may be carry-over from other donors' samples. Sequencing was done on a sample of naive CD8+ T cells from PBMCs.

The CDR3 DNA sequence: TGTGCCAGCAGCTTAGCCCCGGGACAGGTGTTAACAGATACGCAGTATTTT. It encodes CASSLAPGQVLTDTQYF. The gene calls are TRBV11-2 and TRBJ2-3, with 8 bases aligning to TRBD1. Trimming cost V 1 base and J 3 bases; bases outside gene matches: 9. Germline lookup yields CDR1 SGHAT and CDR2 FQNNGV. This CDR3 spans 17 amino acids.